This T cell receptor beta chain appears in the sequencing data of a study of regulatory T cells in long-lasting Graves disease. Overall study findings and caveats: New patients shared 950 to 1,000 public clonotypes, fewer than the roughly 2,600 shared by persistent patients. Favored gene segments in persistent disease were TRBV28, TRBJ1-2 and TRBJ2-5.

This clonotype was found many times. Its target is not known. Time point reported: newly diagnosed GD, antithyroid drugs for less than 3 months. Preparation of the TCR library used RNA extracted from PBMCs. J lost 4 bases, V lost 4 bases, and 6 bases had no gene match. From germline, CDR1 is SEHNR and CDR2 FQNEAQ (reference sequence). The CDR3 is 16 residues long. According to the study, TCR beta libraries were built with iRepertoire HTBI primers and CDR3-region Arm-PCR. MiXCR, applied by TCRdb to the multiplex PCR reads, yields one record per CDR3 protein. The sample contains hundreds of thousands of distinct CDR3 sequences, less than 15% of which appear only once. This same sample was also part of a study on T cells in Graves' hyperthyroidism and ophthalmopathy.

The chain combines TRBV7-9 with TRBJ2-6; 8 bases agree with TRBD1. Sequences were derived from peripheral blood mononuclear cells (PBMCs), sampled at new diagnosis, from a patient treated with antithyroid drugs. This TCR came from a man younger than 45 with Graves disease. CDR3 DNA: TGTGCCAGCAGCTCCGGACAGGGCGAGGGGGCCAACGTCCTGACTTTC. Protein: CASSSGQGEGANVLTF.